This section outlines one T cell receptor beta chain sequence together with its context. The data were taken from a study of control samples from healthy donors and cancer patients. Clones were read by immunoSEQ multiplex PCR, and TCRdb kept only the in-frame ones, dropping some. This sample has about 39,000 clones, with around 78% found just once. This CDR3 contains 15 residues. Germline assignment: CDR1 SGHRS and CDR2 YFSETQ. The junction had 8 bases not matched to a gene; V was cut back by 2 bases and J by 5 bases. The chain joins TRBV5-1 to TRBJ1-2; TRBD1 aligns across 8 bases. The receptor's source is a man aged 55 to 70 in good health. Specimen: blood. CDR3 DNA sequence: TGCGCCAGCAGCTTTTCCGAGACAGGGGTTTATGGCTACACCTTC. As protein: CASSFSETGVYGYTF.